This T cell receptor (beta chain) stems from a study of cytomegalovirus exposure and HLA in healthy donors. The germline V and J ends were trimmed by 4 bases and 3 bases, with 16 bases remaining between them. This CDR3 contains 15 residues. CDR1 MDHEN and CDR2 SYDVKM come from the germline V gene. Researchers ran the PCR with 60 Vbeta and 13 Jbeta primers. Using immunoSEQ multiplex PCR, the repertoire was profiled, and TCRdb retains in-frame clones only, with some absent. The sample comprises 90,000 or so clones, about 77% of which are singletons, and 4% to 5.5% rests with the top ten. Sequences were obtained from PBMCs. This receptor was taken from a male donor in good health and CMV-seropositive. The chain employs TRBV28 and TRBJ2-7; a weak D match, TRBD1 (5 bases). The CDR3 DNA is TGTGCCAGCAGTTCGTTCTGGGGCCCGCACTACGAGCAGTACTTC. Translation gives CASSSFWGPHYEQYF.